The 28 T cell receptor beta chains below all came from one sample that was sequenced in a study of spatial heterogeneity in lung cancer. Time point denoted: blood at routine non-recurrence follow-up after resection. Extraction of whole RNA from tumor, nontumor lung or frozen PBMC preceded unsorted sequencing. TCRdb passed the 5' RACE reads through MiXCR, listing each CDR3 protein once. The sample contains around 110,000 distinct CDR3 sequences, more than 10% of which appear only once. This material consisted of PBMCs, taken at follow-up. These receptors originate from a male donor with early-stage non-small cell lung cancer.

Here the CDR3 reads CASSLISGVGGNEQFF. The DNA of the CDR3 is TGTGCCAGCAGCTTAATTAGCGGGGTCGGAGGGAATGAGCAGTTCTTC. The chain has TRBV7-9 and TRBJ2-1; the match to TRBD2 covers 8 bases. Germline loops: CDR1 SEHNR, CDR2 FQNEAQ (reference sequence). V shed 2 bases, J shed 7 bases, and the junction held 10 bases outside the gene matches. This CDR3 is 16 amino acids long.

This clonotype was counted between two and nine times. V and J are TRBV7-2 and TRBJ2-7, with D unresolved. Germline V gene lookup returns CDR1 SGHTA and CDR2 FQGNSA. This CDR3 has 13 amino acids. V lost 1 base and J 4 bases, leaving 8 bases between the germline ends. The CDR3 spells CASSLDSEYEQYF. Here the CDR3 DNA reads TGTGCCAGCAGCTTAGACAGCGAATACGAGCAGTACTTC.

The sample holds a few counts of this clonotype. The chain carries TRBV18 and TRBJ2-7; TRBD1 matches at 10 bases. V shed 1 base and J 6 bases; nucleotides not matched to a gene: 6. Germline assignment: CDR1 KGHSH and CDR2 LQKENI. This CDR3 has 15 residues. For the CDR3, the DNA is TGTGCCAGCTCACCACGGGACAGGGGTAGTCTCGAGCAGTACTTC. Translation: CASSPRDRGSLEQYF. The variable domain in full, with the rest retrieved from reference TRBV18 and TRBJ2-7, is NAGVMQNPRHLVRRRGQEARLRCSPMKGHSHVYWYRQLPEEGLKFMVYLQKENIIDESGMPKERFSAEFPKEGPSILRIQQVVRGDSAAYFCASSPRDRGSLEQYFGPGTRLTVT.

This clonotype was found many times. V usage is TRBV29-1 and J usage is TRBJ1-2; 11 bases fit TRBD1. The CDR3 is made up of 13 amino acids. The V gene's germline CDR1 is SQVTM and CDR2 ANQGSEA. Unmatched junction bases numbered 9, after V lost 7 bases and J lost 8 bases. The CDR3 sequence: CSAGGQGDGGYTF. Here the CDR3 DNA reads TGCAGCGCCGGGGGACAGGGGGACGGCGGCTACACCTTC.

This clonotype showed up many times. The V and J genes are TRBV29-1 and TRBJ2-1, with 10 bases fitting TRBD1. This CDR3 is 12 amino acids long. CDR1 and CDR2 from the germline V gene are SQVTM and ANQGSEA. V shed 7 bases, J shed 7 bases, and the junction held 4 bases outside the gene matches. The CDR3 DNA sequence: TGCAGCGCTCGGACAGGGGGGAATGAGCAGTTCTTC. It specifies CSARTGGNEQFF.

This clonotype was seen repeatedly, ten times or more. The gene calls are TRBV21-1 and TRBJ1-2; the D call in the table, TRBD1, was not verified against the DNA. TRBV21-1 is assigned pseudogene status. CDR3 length equals 13 residues. CDR3: CASSKTGDDGYTF. CDR3 bases: TGTGCCAGCAGCAAGACAGGGGATGATGGCTACACCTTC.

This clonotype appeared a few times. This chain joins TRBV20-1 and TRBJ2-4; 7 bases match TRBD1. From germline, CDR1 is DFQATT and CDR2 SNEGSKA (reference sequence). The CDR3 is made up of 15 amino acids. V shed 0 bases and J 4 bases; nucleotides not matched to a gene: 6. In DNA form, the CDR3 reads TGCAGTGCTAGAGATCCTGGCAGGGGGAAAAACATTCAGTACTTC. Residues: CSARDPGRGKNIQYF.

This clonotype was seen ten or more times. The V gene is TRBV7-8, the J gene TRBJ1-5; D not resolved. The ends were cut back, 4 bases at V and 5 bases at J, with 9 bases in the middle. Germline CDR1 is SGHVS and CDR2 is FQNEAQ. This CDR3 has 13 residues. CDR3 sequence: CASSSRTHQPQHF. For the CDR3, the DNA is TGTGCCAGCAGCTCCCGGACCCATCAGCCCCAGCATTTT.

This clonotype was counted ten times or more. This chain connects TRBV11-2 to TRBJ2-7, with TRBD1 matching over 8 bases. Losses at the gene ends were 3 bases for V and 2 bases for J; bases not matched to a gene: 6. Germline values: CDR1 SGHAT, CDR2 FQNNGV. This CDR3 comprises 15 residues. The CDR3 DNA sequence: TGTGCCAGCAGCTTCCGACAGGGGACCACCTACGAGCAGTACTTC. This sequence encodes CASSFRQGTTYEQYF.

This clonotype was seen repeatedly, ten times or more. The CDR3 reads CASRMTSGGAYNEQFF. DNA for the CDR3: TGTGCCAGCAGAATGACTAGCGGGGGTGCCTACAATGAGCAGTTCTTC. The chain has TRBV12-3 or TRBV12-4 and TRBJ2-1; 12 positions agree with TRBD2. The CDR3 covers 16 residues. V lost 6 bases to trimming and J lost 2 bases; unmatched junction nucleotides: 5.

In this sample, this clonotype turned up a few times. V is TRBV2 and J is TRBJ2-3; D might be TRBD1 or TRBD2, each matching 6 bases. With 5 bases removed from V and 6 bases from J, the gap between germline ends came to 18 bases. The CDR3 spans 15 residues. Germline V gene data show CDR1 as SNHLY and CDR2 as FYNNEI. CDR3 loop: CASSIQGPRGDTQYF. In DNA form, the CDR3 reads TGTGCCAGCAGTATACAGGGTCCACGGGGGGATACGCAGTATTTT.

This clonotype appeared many times. The rearrangement joins TRBV10-3 to TRBJ1-3; no clear D gene. Germline V gene sequence: CDR1 ENHRY, CDR2 SYGVKD. The V and J ends lost 8 bases and 3 bases respectively, with 2 bases between them. The length of the CDR3 is 10 residues. The DNA of the CDR3 is TGTGCCATCGGTGGAAACACCATATATTTT. Its translation: CAIGGNTIYF.

This chain links TRBV6-2 or TRBV6-3 with TRBJ1-2; perhaps TRBD1 as D (6 bases). The ends were cut back, 5 bases at V and 6 bases at J, with 13 bases in the middle. The CDR3 consists of 13 residues. CDR1 MNHEY and CDR2 SVGEGT come from the germline V gene. In DNA form, the CDR3 reads TGTGCCAGCAGTGGGCAGGGGTTCGATGGCTACACCTTC. Its protein is CASSGQGFDGYTF.

V and J are TRBV7-3 and TRBJ2-1; 12 nucleotides match TRBD2. In germline, CDR1 is SGHTA, CDR2 FQGTGA. This CDR3 spans 16 amino acids. V lost 5 bases and J lost 8; bases outside the gene matches: 10. The CDR3 sequence: CASSPSASGGAYEQFF. The CDR3 bases are TGTGCCAGCAGCCCATCAGCTAGCGGGGGGGCCTATGAGCAGTTCTTC.

This clonotype has only a few counts. This chain uses TRBV27 with TRBJ2-7; 8 nucleotides match TRBD1. The CDR3 length is 14 residues. The germline CDR1 and CDR2 sequences are MNHEY and SMNVEV (reference sequence). J gave up 3 bases and V 4 bases, and 5 bases lay outside the gene matches. The CDR3 region has the DNA TGTGCCAGCAGTTACGGACAGGGCTACTACGAGCAGTACTTC. Translation gives CASSYGQGYYEQYF.

This clonotype was counted ten times or more. The V gene is TRBV10-3, the J gene TRBJ1-1, with 10 bases that match TRBD1. CDR1 ENHRY and CDR2 SYGVKD come from the germline V gene. V was clipped by 6 bases and J by 0 bases; unmatched bases: 1. The CDR3 runs 14 residues. CDR3: CAIRGQGMNTEAFF. CDR3 nucleotides: TGTGCCATCAGGGGACAGGGGATGAACACTGAAGCTTTCTTT.

The rearrangement links TRBV20-1 to TRBJ2-5, with D possibly being TRBD1 (7 bases). The CDR3 contains 14 residues. Trimming took 6 bases from V and 4 from J, leaving 18 bases between them. Looked up from germline, CDR1 is DFQATT and CDR2 is SNEGSKA (reference sequence). Here the CDR3 reads CSAPRQGGGETQYF. For the CDR3, the DNA is TGCAGTGCCCCTCGACAGGGAGGAGGAGAGACCCAGTACTTC.

This clonotype was seen a handful of times. The CDR3 loop is CASSPTGTFEQFF. CDR3 in DNA: TGCGCCAGCAGCCCGACAGGGACCTTTGAGCAGTTCTTC. This chain connects TRBV5-1 to TRBJ2-1; 7 positions match TRBD1. V shed 4 bases, J shed 9 bases, and the junction held 7 bases outside the gene matches. CDR3 length: 13 amino acids. Looked up from germline, CDR1 is SGHRS and CDR2 is YFSETQ.

This clonotype was observed a handful of times. The genes are TRBV4-3 and TRBJ2-1; D uncertain. Trimming left V 0 bases short and J 4 bases short, with 13 bases between. Germline-derived CDR1 and CDR2 are LGHNA and YSLEER. The CDR3 totals 16 residues. The CDR3 DNA follows: TGCGCCAGCAGCCAAGAGAACAGCCATCTTTACAATGAGCAGTTCTTC. This translates into CASSQENSHLYNEQFF.

The chain combines TRBV5-1 with TRBJ2-7; no clear D. From germline, CDR1 is SGHRS and CDR2 YFSETQ. Trimming removed 0 bases from V and 0 bases from J, with 7 bases in between. The length of the CDR3 is 14 residues. Written as DNA, the CDR3 is TGCGCCAGCAGCTTGGAAGTCGCCTCCTACGAGCAGTACTTC. Translating gives CASSLEVASYEQYF.

The chain links TRBV7-2 to TRBJ1-1, with a tentative D call TRBD1 (5 bases). From germline, CDR1 is SGHTA and CDR2 FQGNSA. The ends were cut back, 3 bases at V and 0 bases at J, with 11 bases in the middle. This CDR3 has 15 residues. The CDR3 sequence is CASSFPGTVNTEAFF. In nucleotides, the CDR3 is TGTGCCAGCAGCTTTCCCGGGACGGTGAACACTGAAGCTTTCTTT.

This clonotype was counted between two and nine times. The chain joins TRBV5-4 to TRBJ2-2, with D possibly matching TRBD1 (6 bases). Germline V gives CDR1 SGHNT, CDR2 YYREEE (reference sequence). Trimming left V 4 bases short and J 5 bases short, with 15 bases between. The CDR3 spans 15 residues. The CDR3 DNA follows: TGTGCCAGCAGCGCCCCGGGACAAATTACCGGGGAGCTGTTTTTT. As protein: CASSAPGQITGELFF.

In this sample, this clonotype turned up a few times. DNA for the CDR3: TGTGCCAGCAGTTACTCGATTGGTTACGAGCAGTACTTC. Encoded protein: CASSYSIGYEQYF. V and J are TRBV6-2 or TRBV6-3 and TRBJ2-7; D is undetermined. Germline assignment: CDR1 MNHEY and CDR2 SVGEGT. The CDR3 is 13 amino acids. Trimming stripped 0 bases from V and 4 bases from J, with 7 bases between.

In this sample, this clonotype turned up many times. The chain joins TRBV5-1 to TRBJ2-3, with TRBD1 identical over 8 bases. CDR1 SGHRS and CDR2 YFSETQ come from the germline V gene. CDR3 length equals 15 residues. Trimming at V came to 0 bases and at J to 4 bases, leaving 4 bases not matched to a gene. The CDR3 DNA sequence: TGCGCCAGCAGCTTGGGACAGGGGATCGCAGATACGCAGTATTTT. Protein product: CASSLGQGIADTQYF.

The chain recombines TRBV5-1 with TRBJ1-1, with D unclear. This CDR3 is 13 amino acids long. Trimming shortened V by 1 base and J by 3 bases, and 7 bases separated the two germline ends. The germline V gene encodes CDR1 SGHRS and CDR2 YFSETQ. The CDR3 loop is CASSLNGDTEAFF. The CDR3 coding sequence is TGCGCCAGCAGCTTGAACGGAGACACTGAAGCTTTCTTT.

Many counts were recorded for this clonotype. This rearrangement joins TRBV9 to TRBJ2-3; D is undetermined. The V end lost 2 bases, the J end lost 4 bases, and 5 bases lay between the germline ends. The CDR3 covers 12 residues. CDR1 SGDLS and CDR2 YYNGEE come from the germline V gene. CDR3 DNA sequence: TGTGCCAGCAGCGTTTCGGCAGATACGCAGTATTTT. This codes for CASSVSADTQYF.

This clonotype was detected once. The chain carries TRBV19 and TRBJ1-1; TRBD1 matches at 7 bases. This CDR3 spans 14 amino acids. V gave up 5 bases and J gave up 3 bases; unmatched junction bases: 6. Germline-derived CDR1 and CDR2 are LNHDA and SQIVND (reference sequence). CDR3 nucleotide sequence: TGTGCCAGTAGTTTCACAGGGGAGTACACTGAAGCTTTCTTT. This translates into CASSFTGEYTEAFF.

The genes are TRBV2 and TRBJ1-5, with a possible D match to TRBD1 (6 bases). This CDR3 is built from 15 residues. The V gene's germline CDR1 is SNHLY and CDR2 FYNNEI. Trimming stripped 8 bases from V and 4 bases from J, with 18 bases between. DNA of the CDR3: TGTGCCAGCGGGGGGGCCCCGGACAGAAATCAGCCCCAGCATTTT. This gives the protein CASGGAPDRNQPQHF. Combining the CDR3 with reference TRBV2 and TRBJ1-5 gives the whole variable domain EPEVTQTPSHQVTQMGQEVILRCVPISNHLYFYWYRQILGQKVEFLVSFYNNEISEKSEIFDDQFSVERPDGSNFTLKIRSTKLEDSAMYFCASGGAPDRNQPQHFGDGTRLSIL.